These 31 T cell receptor beta chains were all obtained from the same sample, sequenced in a study of metastatic and nonmetastatic thyroid tumors. Patients were all untreated before their thyroid surgery. With MiXCR, TCRdb called clones anew from the PCR reads. The sample has some 19,000 clones, less than 20% seen once. Sequencing was performed on blood. The receptors derive from a female donor with papillary thyroid cancer or a benign thyroid nodule (not recorded which). Some clones in this sample may be carry-over from other donors' samples.

Ten or more counts support this clone. The chain recombines TRBV19 with TRBJ2-2; perhaps TRBD1 as D (5 bases). CDR1 and CDR2 (germline): LNHDA, SQIVND (reference sequence). The CDR3 is 16 amino acids. V lost 3 bases, J lost 6 bases, and 17 bases lay in between. CDR3 nucleotide sequence: TGTGCCAGTAGTATCCGGGCAGGGTCTATGGCCGGGGAGCTGTTTTTT. Amino acid sequence: CASSIRAGSMAGELFF.

Many counts were recorded for this clone. V and J are TRBV20-1 and TRBJ2-3; D not resolved. Germline CDR1 and CDR2: DFQATT and SNEGSKA (reference sequence). The CDR3 is 13 amino acids. V gave up 8 bases and J gave up 1 base, with 13 bases separating them. This CDR3 reads CSQKNTGTDTQYF. Here the CDR3 DNA reads TGCAGTCAGAAAAATACAGGCACAGATACGCAGTATTTT.

This clone has at least ten counts. J is TRBJ2-3 and V is TRBV10-3; TRBD1 matches at 7 bases. Per germline, CDR1 ENHRY and CDR2 SYGVKD. J was trimmed by 2 bases and V by 2 bases; bases with no gene match: 7. The CDR3 runs 16 residues. The CDR3 DNA reads as TGTGCCATCAGTGAGAGAGACAGGGCTTACACAGATACGCAGTATTTT. Translation: CAISERDRAYTDTQYF.

This clone came up many times. This chain joins TRBV24-1 and TRBJ2-1, with D possibly matching TRBD1 (7 bases). V gave up 0 bases and J gave up 6 bases, with 14 bases separating them. The V gene's germline CDR1 is KGHDR and CDR2 SFDVKD. The CDR3 contains 16 residues. For the CDR3, the DNA is TGTGCCACCAGTGATTTGCACAGGGGAGGAAGCAATGAGCAGTTCTTC. Amino acid sequence: CATSDLHRGGSNEQFF.

Details on this clone: A much bigger clone sits one base away, suggesting this may be a read error. The sample contains more than one DNA sequence encoding this CDR3. J is TRBJ2-1 and V is TRBV10-1; 10 nucleotides align to TRBD2. Germline loops: CDR1 WNHNN, CDR2 SYGVQD (reference sequence). This CDR3 spans 18 amino acids. Trimming took 4 bases from V and 2 from J; bases not matched to a gene: 11. CDR3: CASSVVLAGDGAYNEQFF. Written as DNA, the CDR3 is TGCGCCAGCAGTGTCGTGCTAGCGGGAGATGGGGCCTACAATGAGCAGTTCTTC.

The chain recombines TRBV7-3 with TRBJ1-1; TRBD1 might be the D (5 bases). The CDR3 totals 16 residues. V gave up 4 bases and J gave up 2 bases, with 17 bases separating them. Looked up from germline, CDR1 is SGHTA and CDR2 is FQGTGA. In DNA form, the CDR3 reads TGTGCCAGCAGCTCTAATTGGGACGGTGTTAACACTGAAGCTTTCTTT. It specifies CASSSNWDGVNTEAFF.

The CDR3 region is CASSRLRGGQGNYEQYF. In nucleotides, the CDR3 is TGTGCCAGCAGCCGACTGAGAGGGGGACAGGGGAATTACGAGCAGTACTTC. This rearrangement joins TRBV11-2 to TRBJ2-7; TRBD1 agrees at 10 bases. Germline lookup yields CDR1 SGHAT and CDR2 FQNNGV. With 5 bases clipped from V and 4 bases from J, the junction kept 14 bases outside the gene matches. CDR3 length: 17 residues.

Of note for this clone: A read error is possible here, since a much larger clone lies one base away. This chain links TRBV7-9 with TRBJ1-2; D is ambiguous. The ends were cut back, 4 bases at V and 10 bases at J, with 13 bases in the middle. This CDR3 has 12 residues. The V gene's germline CDR1 is SEHNR and CDR2 FQNEAQ (reference sequence). In DNA, the CDR3 is TGTGCCAGCAGCTCGTGGGAGCAGGTCTACACCTTC. This codes for CASSSWEQVYTF.

Turning to this clone: The junction shows a germline mismatch at one end, possibly a read error. The chain combines TRBV3-1 with TRBJ1-2; unclear D gene. Germline V gene sequence: CDR1 LGHDT, CDR2 YNNKEL (reference sequence). The CDR3 runs to 13 residues. CDR3 nucleotides: TGTGTCAGCAGCCCCGCAATGAGATTCGGCTACACCTTC. Protein: CVSSPAMRFGYTF.

This clone was seen ten or more times. V is TRBV6-6 and J is TRBJ1-1; D not resolved. Germline CDR1 MNHNY, CDR2 SVGAGI (reference sequence). Trimming shortened V by 3 bases and J by 5 bases, and 10 bases separated the two germline ends. CDR3 length: 13 residues. CDR3 coding DNA: TGTGCCAGCAGTTATTCCGGTTGGACTGAAGCTTTCTTT. Translating it yields CASSYSGWTEAFF.

There are many counts of this clone. CDR3 sequence: CASSLAPTETQYF. The CDR3 nucleotides are TGTGCCAGCAGCTTAGCGCCCACTGAGACCCAGTACTTC. The chain couples TRBV7-9 to TRBJ2-5; D gene uncertain. V lost 0 bases to trimming and J lost 5 bases, with 7 bases between them. The CDR3 loop spans 13 amino acids. Germline lookup yields CDR1 SEHNR and CDR2 FQNEAQ (reference sequence).

The chain has TRBV6-1 and TRBJ1-4; D perhaps matches TRBD1 (5 bases). Trimming left V 4 bases short and J 9 bases short, with 15 bases between. Germline V lookup: CDR1 MNHNS, CDR2 SASEGT. The CDR3 has 14 amino acids. CDR3 amino acids: CASSGDPGGQKLFF. The CDR3 bases are TGTGCCAGCAGTGGAGACCCTGGGGGTCAAAAACTGTTTTTT.

This clone showed up many times. The V and J genes are TRBV19 and TRBJ2-7; TRBD1 aligns across 8 bases. J gave up 4 bases and V 7 bases, and 9 bases lay outside the gene matches. The germline CDR1 and CDR2 sequences are LNHDA and SQIVND (reference sequence). The CDR3 contains 14 residues. This CDR3 reads CASTQYQGAYEQYF. The CDR3 bases are TGTGCCAGTACGCAATACCAGGGGGCGTACGAGCAGTACTTC.

Many counts were recorded for this clone. The chain employs TRBV6-1 and TRBJ2-1; 9 bases agree with TRBD2. CDR3 length equals 14 residues. The germline V gene has CDR1 MNHNS and CDR2 SASEGT. With 10 bases clipped from V and 3 bases from J, the junction kept 7 bases outside the gene matches. CDR3 residues: CATQSGGHYNEQFF. The DNA of the CDR3 is TGTGCCACCCAAAGCGGGGGGCACTACAATGAGCAGTTCTTC.

This clone appeared many times. The V gene is TRBV6-1, the J gene TRBJ2-2; TRBD2 matches 9 bases. Per germline, CDR1 MNHNS and CDR2 SASEGT. This CDR3 has 16 residues. Trimming took 2 bases from V and 6 from J; bases not matched to a gene: 7. In nucleotides, the CDR3 is TGTGCCAGCAGTGAAATGACTAGCGGAAATCCCGGGGAGCTGTTTTTT. It is translated as CASSEMTSGNPGELFF.

This clone was counted a few times. The chain carries TRBV6-1 and TRBJ1-6, with 9 positions matching TRBD1. Germline loops: CDR1 MNHNS, CDR2 SASEGT. There are 15 residues in the CDR3. V gave up 6 bases and J gave up 6 bases; unmatched junction bases: 6. CDR3 DNA: TGTGCCAGCAGCCGGACGGGACAGGGTAATTCACCCCTCCACTTT. Amino acids: CASSRTGQGNSPLHF.

The rearrangement links TRBV4-1 to TRBJ2-7; a possible D gene is TRBD1 (6 bases). CDR1 and CDR2 from the germline V gene are MGHRA and YSYEKL. The CDR3 has 13 amino acids. The V gene lost 8 bases and the J gene lost 2 bases, with 13 bases spanning the gap. In nucleotides, the CDR3 is TGCGCCAGCGCACGGGACACTCCCTACGAGCAGTACTTC. Protein: CASARDTPYEQYF.

This clone was detected many times. CDR3 sequence (DNA): TGCGCCAGCAGCTTGAGTAAACGGCCAGATGTGCAAGAGACCCAGTACTTC. Its translation: CASSLSKRPDVQETQYF. The genes are TRBV5-1 and TRBJ2-5; D gene ambiguous. The CDR3 has 17 residues. Germline CDR1 and CDR2: SGHRS and YFSETQ. With 1 base removed from V and 2 bases from J, the gap between germline ends came to 18 bases.

This clone came up many times. The chain links TRBV12-3 or TRBV12-4 to TRBJ2-5; no clear D gene. The length of the CDR3 is 12 residues. V dropped 1 base and J dropped 5 bases, with 5 bases sitting between them. The CDR3 spells CASSLDRETQYF. The CDR3 DNA reads as TGTGCCAGCAGTTTAGACCGGGAGACCCAGTACTTC.

This CDR3 reads CASSLQQGENEKLFF. The CDR3 DNA reads as TGTGCCAGCAGCTTGCAACAGGGGGAGAATGAAAAACTGTTTTTT. This rearrangement joins TRBV4-2 to TRBJ1-4, with 8 nucleotides matching TRBD1. This CDR3 spans 15 amino acids. In germline, CDR1 is LGHNA, CDR2 YNFKEQ. Trimming removed 5 bases from V and 5 bases from J; junction bases left unmatched: 7.

The chain employs TRBV7-9 and TRBJ1-3; unclear D gene. The germline gives CDR1 SEHNR, CDR2 FQNEAQ (reference sequence). The CDR3 contains 15 residues. V lost 5 bases to trimming and J lost 6 bases, with 17 bases between them. The CDR3 DNA follows: TGTGCCAGCAGCCCTCCGGGAGGGATGTTAAACACCATATATTTT. Protein product: CASSPPGGMLNTIYF.

This clone was counted ten times or more. The chain has TRBV5-6 and TRBJ1-5; 8 positions agree with TRBD1. CDR1 SGHDT and CDR2 YYEEEE come from the germline V gene. The CDR3 runs 17 residues. V lost 0 bases and J lost 1; bases outside the gene matches: 6. The CDR3 nucleotides are TGTGCCAGCAGCTTGGGATGGGGGACAGGAAGCAATCAGCCCCAGCATTTT. Protein product: CASSLGWGTGSNQPQHF.

The V call is TRBV20-1, the J call TRBJ2-3; TRBD2 agrees at 7 bases. Germline CDR1 and CDR2: DFQATT and SNEGSKA (reference sequence). The V segment lost 4 bases and the J segment 4 bases; nucleotides outside the gene matches: 5. This CDR3 is 13 amino acids long. The CDR3 DNA reads TGCAGTGCTATGGCGGGGGAGGCAGATACGCAGTATTTT. This sequence encodes CSAMAGEADTQYF.

This clone came up a few times. A read error may explain this, as a much larger clone is one base away. The chain carries TRBV9 and TRBJ1-1; TRBD1 might be the D (6 bases). Trimming cost V 7 bases and J 4 bases, with 26 bases left between them. CDR3 length: 17 amino acids. The germline CDR1 and CDR2 sequences are SGDLS and YYNGEE. The CDR3 DNA sequence: TGTGCCAGCGGCCCCGCCGGGGGGGGACATTCCTGCACTGAAGCTTTCTTT. Its translation is CASGPAGGGHSCTEAFF.

V usage is TRBV20-1 and J usage is TRBJ2-5; TRBD2 aligns across 8 bases. Germline-derived CDR1 and CDR2 are DFQATT and SNEGSKA (reference sequence). CDR3 length: 15 residues. Losses at the gene ends were 6 bases for V and 5 bases for J; bases not matched to a gene: 14. In DNA, the CDR3 is TGCAGTGCCAACCCGAGGGTAGCGGGAAAGGAGACCCAGTACTTC. Translated, it gives CSANPRVAGKETQYF.

The sample holds many counts of this clone. The chain links TRBV5-5 to TRBJ1-5; D remains ambiguous. The V gene lost 0 bases and the J gene lost 2 bases, with 12 bases spanning the gap. Germline CDR1 reads SGHKS; CDR2 reads YYEKEE (reference sequence). The CDR3 is 16 residues long. The CDR3 nucleotides are TGTGCCAGCAGCTTGGAGGTTCCTTTTGGCAATCAGCCCCAGCATTTT. Its protein is CASSLEVPFGNQPQHF.

This clone was seen many times. The V and J genes are TRBV5-1 and TRBJ2-4, with TRBD1 matching over 9 bases. V lost 0 bases, J lost 9 bases, and 7 bases stayed unmatched. The germline CDR1 and CDR2 sequences are SGHRS and YFSETQ. This CDR3 has 15 residues. In DNA form, the CDR3 reads TGCGCCAGCAGCTTGGAGGACAGGGGTAGGGGCATTCAGTACTTC. This codes for CASSLEDRGRGIQYF.

In its sample, this clone was seen many times. V is TRBV27 and J is TRBJ1-2, with a possible D match to TRBD1 (5 bases). Looked up from germline, CDR1 is MNHEY and CDR2 is SMNVEV (reference sequence). The V end was cut by 0 bases, the J end by 4 bases, with 12 bases between. This CDR3 comprises 15 residues. The CDR3 protein is CASSLSRPGVYGYTF. The CDR3 coding sequence is TGTGCCAGCAGTTTATCCAGACCGGGGGTCTATGGCTACACCTTC.

This clone was detected many times. V and J are TRBV19 and TRBJ2-7; TRBD2 matches at 12 bases. Germline CDR1 reads LNHDA; CDR2 reads SQIVND (reference sequence). Germline trimming cut 5 bases from V and 5 bases from J; bases unmatched to any gene: 7. There are 15 residues in the CDR3. The CDR3 is CASSLTSGRPNEQYF. The CDR3 DNA reads as TGTGCCAGTAGTCTAACTAGCGGGAGGCCCAACGAGCAGTACTTC.

This clone was observed many times. The chain employs TRBV7-3 and TRBJ2-2; TRBD2 matches 7 bases. The CDR3 has 19 residues. Germline loops: CDR1 SGHTA, CDR2 FQGTGA. V dropped 0 bases and J dropped 0; count of bases not matched to a gene: 10. Here the CDR3 reads CASSLTGGSYSSNTGELFF. The DNA for the CDR3 is TGTGCCAGCAGCTTAACGGGCGGGAGTTACTCCTCGAACACCGGGGAGCTGTTTTTT.

This clone has a count of ten or more. This rearrangement joins TRBV14 to TRBJ1-1, with 8 bases lining up with TRBD1. The CDR3 contains 13 residues. Germline V CDR1 and CDR2: SGHDN, FVKESK. V lost 4 bases to trimming and J lost 12 bases; unmatched junction nucleotides: 10. The CDR3 loop is CASSRSRTGSTFF. The CDR3 bases are TGTGCCAGCAGCCGTTCCCGGACAGGGTCTACTTTCTTT.